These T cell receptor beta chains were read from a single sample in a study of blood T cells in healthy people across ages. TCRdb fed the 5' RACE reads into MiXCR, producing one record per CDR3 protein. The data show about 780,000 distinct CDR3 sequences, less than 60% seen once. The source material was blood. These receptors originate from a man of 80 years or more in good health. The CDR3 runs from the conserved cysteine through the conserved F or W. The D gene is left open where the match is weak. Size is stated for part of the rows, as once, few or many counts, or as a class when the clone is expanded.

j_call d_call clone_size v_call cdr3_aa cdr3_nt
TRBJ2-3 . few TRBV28 CASSLLASGDTQYF TGTGCCAGCAGTTTATTGGCTTCTGGGGATACGCAGTATTTT
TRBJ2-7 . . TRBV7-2 CASSLVVSEAYEQYF TGTGCCAGCAGCTTAGTCGTTAGCGAGGCCTACGAGCAGTACTTC
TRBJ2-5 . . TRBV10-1 CASSSDTETQYF TGCGCCAGCAGCTCCGACACGGAGACCCAGTACTTC
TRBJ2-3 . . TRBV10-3 CAISESTKRTDTQYF TGTGCCATCAGTGAGTCCACAAAACGCACAGATACGCAGTATTTT
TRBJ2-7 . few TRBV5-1 CASSPNQGPPGYEQYF TGCGCCAGCAGCCCTAATCAGGGTCCTCCGGGATACGAGCAGTACTTC
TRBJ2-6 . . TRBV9 CASSVVGGSGANVLTF TGTGCCAGCAGCGTAGTCGGAGGGTCTGGGGCCAACGTCCTGACTTTC
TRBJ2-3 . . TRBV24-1 CATSDGALTHSDTQYF TGTGCCACCAGTGATGGGGCCCTGACGCATTCAGATACGCAGTATTTT
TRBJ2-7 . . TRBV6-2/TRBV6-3 CASSYSSQGLGEQYF TGTGCCAGCAGTTACTCGAGCCAGGGTCTGGGCGAGCAGTACTTC
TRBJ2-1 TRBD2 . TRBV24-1 CATRGLAGANEQFF TGTGCCACCAGGGGACTAGCGGGTGCCAATGAGCAGTTCTTC
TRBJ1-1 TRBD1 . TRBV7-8 CASSFEGANTEAFF TGTGCCAGCAGCTTTGAGGGGGCTAACACTGAAGCTTTCTTT